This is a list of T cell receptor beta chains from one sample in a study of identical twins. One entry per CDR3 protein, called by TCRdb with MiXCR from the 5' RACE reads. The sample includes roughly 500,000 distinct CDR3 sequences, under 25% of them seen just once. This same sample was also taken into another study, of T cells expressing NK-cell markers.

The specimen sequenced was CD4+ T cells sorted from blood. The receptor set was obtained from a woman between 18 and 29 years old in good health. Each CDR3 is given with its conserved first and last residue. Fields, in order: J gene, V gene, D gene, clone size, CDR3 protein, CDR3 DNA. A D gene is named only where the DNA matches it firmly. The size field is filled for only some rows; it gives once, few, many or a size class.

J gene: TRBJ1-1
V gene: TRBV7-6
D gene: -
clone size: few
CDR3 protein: CASSASGGSWAEAFF
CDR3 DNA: TGTGCCAGCAGCGCATCGGGCGGGAGTTGGGCTGAAGCTTTCTTT

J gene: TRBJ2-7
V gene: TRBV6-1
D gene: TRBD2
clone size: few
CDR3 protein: CASTDGTSGRLEQYF
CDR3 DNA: TGTGCCAGCACCGACGGGACTAGCGGGAGGTTGGAGCAGTACTTC

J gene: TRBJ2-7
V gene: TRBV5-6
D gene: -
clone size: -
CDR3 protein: CASSFDRDYEQYF
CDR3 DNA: TGTGCCAGCAGCTTCGACAGAGACTACGAGCAGTACTTC

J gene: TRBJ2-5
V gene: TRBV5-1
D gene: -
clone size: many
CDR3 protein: CASSLERGLAQYF
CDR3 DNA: TGCGCCAGCAGCTTGGAAAGAGGCCTCGCCCAGTACTTC

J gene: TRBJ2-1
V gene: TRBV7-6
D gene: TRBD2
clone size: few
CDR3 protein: CASSLEAGAHNEQFF
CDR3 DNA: TGTGCCAGCAGCTTAGAGGCGGGAGCGCACAATGAGCAGTTCTTC

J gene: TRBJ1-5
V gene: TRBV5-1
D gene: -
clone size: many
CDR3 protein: CASSLSVGGNQPQHF
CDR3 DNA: TGCGCCAGCAGCTTGTCGGTGGGGGGCAATCAGCCCCAGCATTTT

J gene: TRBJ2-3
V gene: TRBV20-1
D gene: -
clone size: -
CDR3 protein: CSASRHGRPYTQYF
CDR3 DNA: TGCAGTGCTAGTCGACACGGGAGACCTTATACGCAGTATTTT

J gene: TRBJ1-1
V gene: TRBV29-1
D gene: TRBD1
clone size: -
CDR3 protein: CSVEAVQGIGEAFF
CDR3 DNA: TGCAGCGTTGAAGCGGTACAGGGGATAGGGGAAGCTTTCTTT

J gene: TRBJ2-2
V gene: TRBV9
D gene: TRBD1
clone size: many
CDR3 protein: CASSDDRGAGELFF
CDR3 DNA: TGTGCCAGCAGCGATGACAGGGGCGCCGGGGAGCTGTTTTTT

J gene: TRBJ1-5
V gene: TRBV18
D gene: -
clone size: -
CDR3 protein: CASSLGTRNQPQHF
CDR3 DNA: TGTGCCAGCTCACTGGGCACCCGAAATCAGCCCCAGCATTTT

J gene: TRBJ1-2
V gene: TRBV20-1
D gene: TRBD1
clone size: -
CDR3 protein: CSARVAGGAFGYTF
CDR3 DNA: TGCAGTGCTAGGGTCGCAGGGGGCGCGTTTGGCTACACCTTC

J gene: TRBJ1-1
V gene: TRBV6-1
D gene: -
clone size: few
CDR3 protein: CASSEVVREAGKAFF
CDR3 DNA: TGTGCCAGCAGTGAAGTGGTCAGGGAAGCTGGTAAAGCTTTCTTT

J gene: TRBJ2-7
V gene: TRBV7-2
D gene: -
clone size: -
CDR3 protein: CASSLVEGYEQYF
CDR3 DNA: TGTGCCAGCAGCTTAGTTGAGGGATACGAGCAGTACTTC

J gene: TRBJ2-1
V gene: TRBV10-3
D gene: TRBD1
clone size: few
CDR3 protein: CATHRTDRGDTEQFF
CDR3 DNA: TGTGCCACCCATCGGACCGACAGGGGTGATACGGAGCAGTTCTTC

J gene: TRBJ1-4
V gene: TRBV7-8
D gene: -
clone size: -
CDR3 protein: CASSQSNEKLFF
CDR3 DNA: TGTGCCAGCAGCCAGAGTAATGAAAAACTGTTTTTT

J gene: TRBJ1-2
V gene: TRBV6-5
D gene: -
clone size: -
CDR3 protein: CAVQGSAYGYTF
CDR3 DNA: TGTGCCGTACAGGGAAGTGCCTATGGCTACACCTTC

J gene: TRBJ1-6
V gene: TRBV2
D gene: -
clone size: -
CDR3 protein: CASSVLVTNSPLHF
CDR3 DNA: TGTGCCAGCAGTGTTTTGGTAACCAATTCACCCCTCCACTTT

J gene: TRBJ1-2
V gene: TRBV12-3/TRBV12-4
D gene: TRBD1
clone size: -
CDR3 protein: CASSRQGFSGYTF
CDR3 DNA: TGTGCCAGCAGCCGACAGGGGTTCTCTGGCTACACCTTC

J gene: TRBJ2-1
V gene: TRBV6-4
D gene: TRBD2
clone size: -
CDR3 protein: CASSPSGLAGGRGRDEQFF
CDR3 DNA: TGTGCCAGCAGTCCCTCGGGACTAGCGGGAGGGCGAGGAAGGGATGAGCAGTTCTTC

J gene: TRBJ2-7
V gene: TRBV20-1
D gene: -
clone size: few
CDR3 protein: CSARLVGNYEQYF
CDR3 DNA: TGCAGTGCAAGACTAGTGGGGAACTACGAGCAGTACTTC

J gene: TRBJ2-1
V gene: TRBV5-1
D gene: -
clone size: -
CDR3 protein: CASSSTLARGYNEQFF
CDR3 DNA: TGCGCCAGCAGCTCGACACTAGCCAGGGGGTACAATGAGCAGTTCTTC

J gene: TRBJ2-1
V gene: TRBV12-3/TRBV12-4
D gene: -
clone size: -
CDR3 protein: CASSSGVLAYEQFF
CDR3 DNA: TGTGCCAGCAGTTCCGGCGTACTAGCCTATGAGCAGTTCTTC